The clone carrying this T cell receptor (beta chain) showed up just once. Its antigen is as yet unknown. CDR1 SGHNT and CDR2 YYREEE come from the germline V gene (reference sequence). This CDR3 spans 16 amino acids. With 0 bases clipped from V and 4 bases from J, the junction kept 2 bases outside the gene matches. Sampled while nominally healthy, donors likely had unrecorded immune exposures. This sample is part of a study of cytomegalovirus exposure and HLA in healthy donors. General study results and limits: Fewer N-insertions than the roughly 670-donor mean were reportedly shown by an Asian-associated ancestry cluster in a later analysis. Associated with HLA alleles at 0.05 false discovery rate in a later analysis were some 18,000 TCR beta sequences. According to reports, the classifier identified cytomegalovirus status with high specificity and sensitivity.

13 Jbeta primers and 60 Vbeta primers were used for the PCR. TCRdb keeps only in-frame clones here, not all; method: immunoSEQ multiplex PCR. The profile covers around 190,000 clones, with approximately 85% appearing a single time and less than 2% taken by the ten largest. This rearrangement joins TRBV5-4 to TRBJ2-7; 15 bases are a match to TRBD2. The receptor's source is a man aged 18 to 30 in good health and CMV-seronegative. The sample comprised PBMCs. The CDR3 loop reads CASSLGTSGGAYEQYF. The CDR3 region has the DNA TGTGCCAGCAGCTTGGGGACTAGCGGGGGGGCGTACGAGCAGTACTTC. The full variable domain, in which reference TRBV5-4 and TRBJ2-7 provide the parts outside the CDR3, is ETGVTQSPTHLIKTRGQQVTLRCSSQSGHNTVSWYQQALGQGPQFIFQYYREEENGRGNFPPRFSGLQFPNYSSELNVNALELDDSALYLCASSLGTSGGAYEQYFGPGTRLTVT.